This T cell receptor beta chain was captured by sequencing in a study of neurological immune-mediated disorders (dated by TCRdb to between 2017 and 2020). Concerning the study at large: Among the roughly 35 multiple sclerosis patients, about 30 had relapsing-remitting MS and 3 had secondary progressive MS. Using UMI-based sequencing, the study compared peripheral blood TCR-beta repertoires from patients with HTLV-I-associated myelopathy (HAM/TSP), patients with multiple sclerosis, and healthy controls. The approximately 99 TCR-beta libraries included longitudinal samples, technical triplicates and paired sorted CD4+ and CD8+ T-cell subsets alongside PBMC samples. Of the 68 subjects in the cohort, about 14 were HAM/TSP patients, 34 were multiple sclerosis patients, and 20 were healthy controls.

The CDR3 has 13 amino acids, counting the end cysteine and phenylalanine. Only the CDR3 portion is preserved as DNA: 39 bases, with reading frame beginning at the first base. The V end gives up 6 bases and the J end 7 bases, leaving 6 bases in the junction not matched to a gene. Via the germline V gene (reference sequence), CDR1 is DFQATT and CDR2 SNEGSKA. This clonotype was counted ten times or more. There is no known antigen for this receptor. The input lacks base qualities; no much larger clone sits a single base away. Overall study results and their limits: In a phylogenetic analysis, the repertoires of 18 out of 34 MS patients fell into a single cluster of related CDR3 sequences, pointing to a possible signature at the repertoire level. The MS cluster showed no association with clinical or MRI features, and the authors stated that larger cohorts are needed. No identical CDR3 amino acid sequences were shared among expanded clones across subjects, suggesting private TCR-beta repertoires in all groups. TCR clonal expansion was greatest in HAM/TSP patients and smallest in MS patients, who ranked below even healthy controls.

For the unsorted PBMC libraries, 2 million PBMCs were stored in RNAlater at -80 degrees C until RNA extraction and were used to generate the libraries. Multiple sclerosis patients were enrolled in a US clinical protocol under which disease progression was evaluated by magnetic resonance imaging. PBMCs were separated from peripheral blood using Ficoll-Hypaque density gradient centrifugation and then cryopreserved in liquid nitrogen. cDNA synthesis used template-switch 5'RACE with a primer carrying a 10-nucleotide random unique molecular identifier tagging each TCR transcript. Over 160 million TCR-beta sequences, covering 15-18 subjects, were produced in each sequencing run. The RNeasy kit was used to extract total RNA. The KAPA Real-time Library Amplification kit was used to amplify TCR-beta VDJ regions with primers targeting the TCR constant region and the 5'RACE anchor. A first PCR added sample indexes and Illumina adaptors, and a second PCR then raised library yield. The roughly 650 bp TCR product was size-selected on a 2% E-gel SizeSelection system after Ampure bead purification. Before pooling, libraries had their quality checked on a Bioanalyzer, their concentration measured with Qubit, and their quantity determined with the Kapa Library Quantification kit. An Illumina HiSeq 2500 sequenced the libraries paired-end 2 x 150 bp. To increase sequence diversity, 25-30% phiX was spiked into each library pool. Per the original workflow: The quality-filtered reads were processed with the UMI-based MiGEC pipeline, whose error correction step removed more than 80% of the raw TCR sequences. IMGT germline references were used for aligning VDJ genes, and each clonotype was defined as a unique CDR3 amino acid sequence together with its V-J genes. VDJtools evaluated clonal expansion, Shannon diversity and CDR3 relatedness (CalcPairwiseDistances, ClusterSamples); CLCbio workbench built phylogenetic trees. Clones with at least 8 unique UMIs were defined as expanded, with this threshold being based on coefficient-of-variation modelling across technical triplicates. TCRdb applied fastp at Q25 and MiXCR to the public reads, then kept only in-frame beta chains. Each CDR3 protein appears once, grouped with its most common genes and DNA. The V and J calls were not made by the authors but by TCRdb's processing. The sample table records about 66,000 distinct CDR3 sequences; about 4.2% of these occur just once. Roughly 1.4% of the sample is in the top ten clones.

The V gene is TRBV20-1 and the J gene is TRBJ2-1; TRBD1 fits 10 bases in the junction. The TCR comes from a man between 25 and 39 years old with multiple sclerosis. The sequenced sample consisted of PBMCs. For the CDR3, the sequence is CSARDRGRNEQFF. DNA sequence: TGCAGTGCCCGGGACAGGGGAAGGAATGAGCAGTTCTTC.